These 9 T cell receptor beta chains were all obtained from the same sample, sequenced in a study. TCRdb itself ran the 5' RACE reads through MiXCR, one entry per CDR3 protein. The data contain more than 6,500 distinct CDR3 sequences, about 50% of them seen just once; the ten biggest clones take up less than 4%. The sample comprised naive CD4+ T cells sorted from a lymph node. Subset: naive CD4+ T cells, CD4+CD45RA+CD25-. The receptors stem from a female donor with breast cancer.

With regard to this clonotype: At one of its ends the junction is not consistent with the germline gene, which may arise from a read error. In nucleotides, the CDR3 is TGCGCCAGCAGCTTGGAGAGTCCTAACTATGGCTGCACCTTC. This gives the protein CASSLESPNYGCTF. The chain has TRBV5-1 and TRBJ1-2; D call uncertain. The CDR3 totals 14 residues. Germline values: CDR1 SGHRS, CDR2 YFSETQ.

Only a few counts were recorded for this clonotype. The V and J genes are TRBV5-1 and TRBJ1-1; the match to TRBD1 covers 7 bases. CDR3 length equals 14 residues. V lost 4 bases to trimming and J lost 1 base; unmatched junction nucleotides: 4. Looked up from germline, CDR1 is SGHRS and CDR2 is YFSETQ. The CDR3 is CASSPGTANTEAFF. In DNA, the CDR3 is TGCGCCAGCAGCCCCGGGACAGCGAACACTGAAGCTTTCTTT.

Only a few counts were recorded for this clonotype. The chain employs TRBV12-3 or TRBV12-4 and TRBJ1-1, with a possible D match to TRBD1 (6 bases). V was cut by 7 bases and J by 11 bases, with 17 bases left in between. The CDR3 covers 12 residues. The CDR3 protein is CASNRPGVSAFF. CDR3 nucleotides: TGTGCCAGCAATCGACCAGGGGTGTCGGCTTTCTTT.

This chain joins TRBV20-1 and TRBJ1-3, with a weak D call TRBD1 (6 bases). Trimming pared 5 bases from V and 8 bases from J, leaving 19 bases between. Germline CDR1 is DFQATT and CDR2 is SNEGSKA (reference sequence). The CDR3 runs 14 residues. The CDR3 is CSAAQGMVVHTIYF. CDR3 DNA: TGCAGTGCTGCACAGGGAATGGTAGTTCACACCATATATTTT.

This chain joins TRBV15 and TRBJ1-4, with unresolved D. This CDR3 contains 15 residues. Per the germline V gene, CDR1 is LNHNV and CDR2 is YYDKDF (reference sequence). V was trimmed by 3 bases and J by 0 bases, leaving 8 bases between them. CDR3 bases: TGTGCCACCAGCAGCGGCCTCACAACTAATGAAAAACTGTTTTTT. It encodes CATSSGLTTNEKLFF.

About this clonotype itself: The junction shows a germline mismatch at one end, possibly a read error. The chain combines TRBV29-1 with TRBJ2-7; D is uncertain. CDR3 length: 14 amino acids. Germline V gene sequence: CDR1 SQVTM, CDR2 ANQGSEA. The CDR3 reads CSVVGYPTSYEQYF. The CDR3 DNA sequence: TGCAGCGTTGTGGGGTACCCTACCTCCTACGAGCAATACTTC.

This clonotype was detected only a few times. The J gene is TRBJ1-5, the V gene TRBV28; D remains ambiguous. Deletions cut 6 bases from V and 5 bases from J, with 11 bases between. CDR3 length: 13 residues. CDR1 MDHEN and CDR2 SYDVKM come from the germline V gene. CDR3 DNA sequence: TGTGCCAGCAGCCGGGCCCGATATCAGCCCCAGCATTTT. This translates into CASSRARYQPQHF.

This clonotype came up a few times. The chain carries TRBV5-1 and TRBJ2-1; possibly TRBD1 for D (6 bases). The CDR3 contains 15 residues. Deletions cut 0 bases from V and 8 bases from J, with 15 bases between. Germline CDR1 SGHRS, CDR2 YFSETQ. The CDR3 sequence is CASSLDTRGVDEQFF. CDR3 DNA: TGCGCCAGCAGCTTGGATACCAGGGGCGTCGATGAGCAGTTCTTC.

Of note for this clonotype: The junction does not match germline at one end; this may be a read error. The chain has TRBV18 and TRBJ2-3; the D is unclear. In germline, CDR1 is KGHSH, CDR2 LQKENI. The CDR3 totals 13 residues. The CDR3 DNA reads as TGTGCCAGCTCCCGTGAACAGCAGGATACGAAGTATTTT. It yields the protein CASSREQQDTKYF.